This TCR beta chain was identified during a study of post-analysis software for immune sequencing data. On the study more broadly: Relapsing-remitting, secondary progressive and progressive-relapsing multiple sclerosis were all included among the disease courses.

Trimming left V 4 bases short and J 6 bases short, with 5 bases between. The length of the CDR3 is 11 residues. The germline CDR1 and CDR2 sequences are MNHEY and SVGAGI. The TCR beta cDNA libraries carried unique molecular identifiers. Input of roughly 0.85 to 11 million T cells yielded 500,000 to 550,000 cDNA molecules. TCRdb re-called the PCR reads through MiXCR, storing one row per CDR3 protein. The table lists about 460,000 distinct CDR3 sequences, around 40% of them singletons. Study-level results: Patients carried several TRBV segments more frequently than controls did, and TRBV5-6, TRBV5-1 and TRBV20-1 were among them. Normalized Chao1 diversity in multiple sclerosis patients fell significantly below that of controls. Analysis by F measure revealed that same-batch samples clustered strongly together.

With regard to this clonotype: Its matching antigen is unknown.

This receptor was taken from a girl aged 5-17 years with multiple sclerosis. The sequencing input was blood. The rearrangement uses TRBV6-5 and TRBJ2-3; D gene uncertain. Written as DNA, the CDR3 is TGTGCCAGCAGTTGGCTGGATACGCAGTATTTT. It encodes CASSWLDTQYF.